The 30 T cell receptor beta chains given below trace back to one sample, sequenced in a study of blood T cell repertoires in COVID-19. TCRdb's table, derived via immunoSEQ multiplex PCR, lists solely in-frame clones and lacks some. The table records about 300,000 clones, around 85% of them present only once. The sample consisted of PBMCs or T cells enriched from blood (not recorded which). The receptor set was obtained from a woman between 50 and 59 years old who had recovered from COVID-19.

The CDR3 loop reads CASSIAGTYNEQFF. CDR3 DNA: TGTGCCAGTAGTATAGCGGGGACTTACAATGAGCAGTTCTTC. The V and J genes are TRBV19 and TRBJ2-1; D might be TRBD2 (6 bases). The germline V gene encodes CDR1 LNHDA and CDR2 SQIVND (reference sequence). The CDR3 is 14 residues long. Trimming cost V 1 base and J 4 bases, with 8 bases left between them. The full variable domain, its missing parts supplied by reference TRBV19 and TRBJ2-1, is DGGITQSPKYLFRKEGQNVTLSCEQNLNHDAMYWYRQDPGQGLRLIYYSQIVNDFQKGDIAEGYSVSREKKESFPLTVTSAQKNPTAFYLCASSIAGTYNEQFFGPGTRLTVL.

This rearrangement joins TRBV10-3 to TRBJ1-2, with D perhaps TRBD1 (5 bases). The CDR3 totals 14 residues. Trimming removed 3 bases from V and 3 bases from J, with 11 bases in between. Germline V gives CDR1 ENHRY, CDR2 SYGVKD. Here the CDR3 DNA reads TGTGCCATCAGTGAACTGGGGGGGGACTATGGCTACACCTTC. Amino acids: CAISELGGDYGYTF.

The J gene is TRBJ1-2, the V gene TRBV18; 7 positions agree with TRBD1. Germline lookup yields CDR1 KGHSH and CDR2 LQKENI. There are 13 residues in the CDR3. V trimming: 2 bases; J trimming: 8 bases; junction bases outside the gene matches: 5. CDR3 nucleotide sequence: TGTGCCAGCTCACCAGACAGGGAGAGAGGCTACACCTTC. Translation: CASSPDRERGYTF.

The CDR3 sequence is CASSRYQGGVSGNTIYF. The CDR3 DNA reads TGTGCCAGTAGTAGATACCAGGGTGGGGTCTCTGGAAACACCATATATTTT. This chain uses TRBV19 with TRBJ1-3, with a possible D match to TRBD1 (5 bases). Trimming removed 4 bases at V and 0 bases at J, with 16 bases between. This CDR3 is built from 17 residues. Germline loops: CDR1 LNHDA, CDR2 SQIVND (reference sequence).

The rearrangement uses TRBV5-6 and TRBJ1-6, with 7 bases identical to TRBD1. The trim removed 0 bases at V and 7 bases at J, leaving 4 bases unmatched. The CDR3 sequence is 15 residues long. Germline V gene sequence: CDR1 SGHDT, CDR2 YYEEEE. The CDR3 DNA sequence: TGTGCCAGCAGCTTGGCCTCAGGGGGAAATTCACCCCTCCACTTT. Translating gives CASSLASGGNSPLHF.

This sequence joins TRBV27 and TRBJ1-1; D unresolved. Germline V gene data show CDR1 as MNHEY and CDR2 as SMNVEV (reference sequence). The CDR3 runs to 11 residues. V shed 10 bases and J shed 11 bases, with 17 bases lying between them. The DNA of the CDR3 is TGTGCCATCTTTAAGGCAGGTCGGGCTTTCTTT. Its translation: CAIFKAGRAFF.

The gene calls are TRBV27 and TRBJ2-7; TRBD2 agrees at 7 bases. J was trimmed by 0 bases and V by 10 bases; bases with no gene match: 3. The CDR3 runs to 12 residues. CDR1 and CDR2 (germline): MNHEY, SMNVEV (reference sequence). The CDR3 DNA reads TGTGCCACCGGGGACTACTCCTACGAGCAGTACTTC. This sequence encodes CATGDYSYEQYF.

This chain's CDR3 is CASSLDGTRPSTGNEQFF. In nucleotides, the CDR3 is TGCGCCAGCAGCTTGGATGGGACTAGACCCTCGACAGGCAATGAGCAGTTCTTC. The V and J genes are TRBV5-1 and TRBJ2-1, with 8 positions matching TRBD2. CDR3 size: 18 residues. Germline V gene lookup returns CDR1 SGHRS and CDR2 YFSETQ. The V gene end was trimmed by 0 bases and the J gene end by 6 bases; junction bases not matched to a gene: 14.

In its sample, this clone was seen a few times. The chain employs TRBV5-4 and TRBJ1-1, with 7 bases matching TRBD1. Per germline, CDR1 SGHNT and CDR2 YYREEE (reference sequence). Trimming removed 0 bases from V and 2 bases from J; junction bases left unmatched: 7. This CDR3 contains 16 residues. The CDR3 DNA follows: TGTGCCAGCAGCTTGGGCCTCGGGACAGCCAACACTGAAGCTTTCTTT. Translation: CASSLGLGTANTEAFF.

This chain connects TRBV2 to TRBJ2-2; the D gene is possibly TRBD1 (5 bases). V shed 6 bases and J shed 3 bases, with 8 bases lying between them. The germline V gene encodes CDR1 SNHLY and CDR2 FYNNEI. The CDR3 covers 13 residues. In nucleotides, the CDR3 is TGTGCCAGCAGGGAACAGGACACCGGGGAGCTGTTTTTT. Protein product: CASREQDTGELFF.

V usage is TRBV2 and J usage is TRBJ2-7, with D possibly TRBD2 on 5 matching bases. The CDR3 has 13 amino acids. CDR1 and CDR2 from the germline V gene are SNHLY and FYNNEI. The V end was cut by 8 bases, the J end by 7 bases, with 18 bases between. CDR3 sequence: CASGTAREWEQYF. The CDR3, as DNA: TGTGCCAGCGGAACAGCTAGGGAGTGGGAGCAGTACTTC.

The CDR3 reads CASSLAHTNTEAFF. CDR3 nucleotides: TGTGCCAGTTCCTTAGCACATACGAACACTGAAGCTTTCTTT. J is TRBJ1-1 and V is TRBV19; no clear D. Trimming shortened V by 8 bases and J by 1 base, and 14 bases separated the two germline ends. The germline V gene has CDR1 LNHDA and CDR2 SQIVND (reference sequence). This CDR3 has 14 amino acids.

This chain links TRBV11-2 with TRBJ2-7; a weak D match, TRBD2 (7 bases). CDR1 and CDR2 from the germline V gene are SGHAT and FQNNGV. This CDR3 is built from 14 residues. Trimming stripped 6 bases from V and 4 bases from J, with 16 bases between. The CDR3 DNA reads as TGTGCCAGCAGACTGGGGGGGCTAGGGTACGAGCAGTACTTC. It is translated as CASRLGGLGYEQYF.

This sequence joins TRBV19 and TRBJ1-4, with D perhaps TRBD1 (6 bases). CDR3 length: 15 residues. Germline-derived CDR1 and CDR2 are LNHDA and SQIVND (reference sequence). The V end was cut by 6 bases, the J end by 3 bases, with 14 bases between. Here the CDR3 reads CASSNSGGPNEKLFF. The CDR3, as DNA: TGTGCCAGTAGCAATTCGGGGGGGCCTAATGAAAAACTGTTTTTT. The complete variable domain, with remaining parts taken from reference TRBV19 and TRBJ1-4, reads DGGITQSPKYLFRKEGQNVTLSCEQNLNHDAMYWYRQDPGQGLRLIYYSQIVNDFQKGDIAEGYSVSREKKESFPLTVTSAQKNPTAFYLCASSNSGGPNEKLFFGSGTQLSVL.

This chain links TRBV5-1 with TRBJ2-3, with D unresolved. Between the trimmed V and J ends, which lost 4 bases and 2 bases, there was a span of 5 bases. CDR3 length: 12 residues. Germline CDR1 and CDR2: SGHRS and YFSETQ. CDR3 coding DNA: TGCGCCAGCAGCCTCCCCACAGATACGCAGTATTTT. This codes for CASSLPTDTQYF.

The rearrangement uses TRBV2 and TRBJ1-5; D gene uncertain. V lost 3 bases, J lost 2 bases, and 11 bases lay in between. Germline assignment: CDR1 SNHLY and CDR2 FYNNEI. The CDR3 extends over 15 amino acids. The CDR3 bases are TGTGCCAGCAGTGAGAGGCAGACCCGCAATCAGCCCCAGCATTTT. It encodes CASSERQTRNQPQHF.

The gene calls are TRBV7-9 and TRBJ2-2, with 10 bases lining up with TRBD2. Germline V gene data show CDR1 as SEHNR and CDR2 as FQNEAQ (reference sequence). After removal of 4 bases from V and 6 bases from J, the junction contained 11 bases not matched to a gene. The CDR3 spans 17 residues. This CDR3 reads CASSSTGSGGPPGELFF. The CDR3 DNA follows: TGTGCCAGCAGCTCCACGGGTAGCGGGGGGCCCCCCGGGGAGCTGTTTTTT.

The rearrangement links TRBV6-5 to TRBJ2-6, with D possibly TRBD1 on 6 matching bases. V was shortened by 6 bases and J by 3 bases, with 12 bases between the two germline ends. Germline CDR1 MNHEY, CDR2 SVGAGI. CDR3 size: 15 residues. CDR3 residues: CASRLQGSGANVLTF. CDR3 in DNA: TGTGCCAGCAGATTACAGGGAAGTGGGGCCAACGTCCTGACTTTC.

This clone appeared once. J is TRBJ2-7 and V is TRBV19, with 7 bases that match TRBD2. V lost 3 bases, J lost 7 bases, and 9 bases stayed unmatched. The CDR3 sequence is 14 residues long. Per germline, CDR1 LNHDA and CDR2 SQIVND (reference sequence). DNA of the CDR3: TGTGCCAGTAGTATCTCGGTCGGGAGGACGGAGCAGTACTTC. Translating gives CASSISVGRTEQYF.

J is TRBJ2-7 and V is TRBV5-1; 7 bases match TRBD1. The CDR3 runs 14 residues. Per germline, CDR1 SGHRS and CDR2 YFSETQ. The V gene end was trimmed by 4 bases and the J gene end by 1 base; junction bases not matched to a gene: 5. This chain's CDR3 is CASSPQGPSYEQYF. The CDR3 region has the DNA TGCGCCAGCAGCCCACAGGGGCCTTCCTACGAGCAGTACTTC. The full variable domain, completed using reference TRBV5-1 and TRBJ2-7, is KAGVTQTPRYLIKTRGQQVTLSCSPISGHRSVSWYQQTPGQGLQFLFEYFSETQRNKGNFPGRFSGRQFSNSRSEMNVSTLELGDSALYLCASSPQGPSYEQYFGPGTRLTVT.

This clone was observed a handful of times. The rearrangement uses TRBV19 and TRBJ2-1, with D perhaps matching TRBD1 (6 bases). There are 16 residues in the CDR3. Germline CDR1 is LNHDA and CDR2 is SQIVND (reference sequence). Between the trimmed V and J ends, which lost 3 bases and 1 base, there was a span of 13 bases. CDR3 in amino acids: CASSMTRRGSYNEQFF. The CDR3 coding sequence is TGTGCCAGTAGTATGACCAGAAGGGGGTCCTACAATGAGCAGTTCTTC.

The chain employs TRBV4-1 and TRBJ2-5; D call uncertain. Trimming stripped 4 bases from V and 5 bases from J, with 14 bases between. Germline assignment: CDR1 MGHRA and CDR2 YSYEKL. This CDR3 region has 14 residues. The CDR3 DNA is TGCGCCAGCAGCCGCCCGTTTATGGAGGAGACCCAGTACTTC. This codes for CASSRPFMEETQYF.

The chain has TRBV5-1 and TRBJ1-1; 8 nucleotides align to TRBD1. CDR1 SGHRS and CDR2 YFSETQ come from the germline V gene. Trimming removed 0 bases from V and 5 bases from J; junction bases left unmatched: 9. The CDR3 runs to 16 residues. CDR3 bases: TGCGCCAGCAGCTTGGTGTTCCAGGGGGCTCGGACTGAAGCTTTCTTT. Translated, it gives CASSLVFQGARTEAFF.

This chain uses TRBV27 with TRBJ1-5; 7 nucleotides line up with TRBD1. Germline CDR1 reads MNHEY; CDR2 reads SMNVEV (reference sequence). J gave up 3 bases and V 6 bases, and 11 bases lay outside the gene matches. The CDR3 has 16 residues. CDR3 loop: CASRASPGTANQPQHF. In nucleotides, the CDR3 is TGTGCCAGCAGGGCCTCCCCCGGGACAGCCAATCAGCCCCAGCATTTT.

The chain combines TRBV27 with TRBJ2-1; D gene ambiguous. The CDR3 sequence is 12 residues long. The V and J ends lost 2 bases and 13 bases respectively, with 12 bases between them. The V gene's germline CDR1 is MNHEY and CDR2 SMNVEV (reference sequence). DNA for the CDR3: TGTGCCAGCAGTTTACCCGGGTTCACTCAGTTCTTC. As protein: CASSLPGFTQFF.

This clone was found once. This chain connects TRBV6-5 to TRBJ2-1, with D uncertain. The CDR3 covers 13 residues. The germline gives CDR1 MNHEY, CDR2 SVGAGI. The ends were cut back, 5 bases at V and 8 bases at J, with 13 bases in the middle. CDR3 nucleotides: TGTGCCAGCAGTCGTTACGGGTCGGATGAGCAGTTCTTC. It specifies CASSRYGSDEQFF.

The chain carries TRBV29-1 and TRBJ1-1; tentatively, D is TRBD1 (5 bases). The germline V gene encodes CDR1 SQVTM and CDR2 ANQGSEA. This CDR3 region has 13 residues. The V gene lost 6 bases and the J gene lost 0 bases, with 11 bases spanning the gap. CDR3 region: CSVRQTMNTEAFF. The CDR3 coding sequence is TGCAGCGTACGACAGACGATGAACACTGAAGCTTTCTTT.

The rearrangement links TRBV30 to TRBJ1-5, with no clear D. The V end lost 2 bases, the J end lost 5 bases, and 13 bases lay between the germline ends. CDR1 GTSNPN and CDR2 SVGIG come from the germline V gene (reference sequence). The CDR3 totals 14 residues. The CDR3 loop reads CAWSYSTSYQPQHF. Here the CDR3 DNA reads TGTGCCTGGAGTTACAGCACCAGCTATCAGCCCCAGCATTTT.

This clone has only a few counts. The chain has TRBV4-1 and TRBJ2-1, with 9 nucleotides matching TRBD2. V was clipped by 5 bases and J by 0 bases; unmatched bases: 5. Germline V lookup: CDR1 MGHRA, CDR2 YSYEKL. The CDR3 consists of 16 residues. The CDR3 region is CASSKTSGSSYNEQFF. The CDR3 region has the DNA TGCGCCAGCAGCAAGACTAGCGGAAGCTCCTACAATGAGCAGTTCTTC.

The chain uses TRBV11-2 and TRBJ1-1; perhaps TRBD1 as D (6 bases). The CDR3 loop spans 12 amino acids. Trimming took 5 bases from V and 7 from J, leaving 11 bases between them. The germline V gene has CDR1 SGHAT and CDR2 FQNNGV. The chain's CDR3 is CASSPDSVEAFF. The CDR3 DNA is TGTGCCAGCAGCCCGGACAGTGTTGAAGCTTTCTTT.